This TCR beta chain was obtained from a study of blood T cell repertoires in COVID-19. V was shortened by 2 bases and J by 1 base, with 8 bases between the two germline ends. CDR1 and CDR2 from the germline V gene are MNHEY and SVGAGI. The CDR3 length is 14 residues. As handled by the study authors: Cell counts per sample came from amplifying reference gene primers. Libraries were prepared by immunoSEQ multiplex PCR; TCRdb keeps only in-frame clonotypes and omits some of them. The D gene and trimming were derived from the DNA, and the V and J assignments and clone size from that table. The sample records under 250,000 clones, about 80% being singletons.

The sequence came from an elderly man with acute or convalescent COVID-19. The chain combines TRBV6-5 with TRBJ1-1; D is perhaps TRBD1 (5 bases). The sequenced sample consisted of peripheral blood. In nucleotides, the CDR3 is TGTGCCAGCAGTTACGATGGACAGAACACTGAAGCTTTCTTT. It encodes CASSYDGQNTEAFF.